This section outlines one T cell receptor (beta chain) sequence together with its context. This specimen comes from a study of Ad26.COV2.S vaccination and SARS-CoV-2 variants. TCRdb keeps only in-frame clones here, not all; method: immunoSEQ multiplex PCR. The sample has over 100,000 clones, roughly 75% seen once. The specimen was peripheral blood, collected after recovery from COVID-19. This receptor was taken from a human donor who had recovered from COVID-19.

In nucleotides, the CDR3 is TGTGCCAGTAGATTATGGCCGGACAATGAGCAGTTCTTC. Translation: CASRLWPDNEQFF. J is TRBJ2-1 and V is TRBV19; D call uncertain. CDR1 and CDR2 (germline): LNHDA, SQIVND (reference sequence). CDR3 length: 13 amino acids. Trimming cost V 6 bases and J 5 bases, with 11 bases left between them.